Listed below are T cell receptor beta chains from one sample, sequenced in a study of T cells in Graves' hyperthyroidism and ophthalmopathy. TCRdb ran MiXCR on the multiplex PCR reads and lists one entry per CDR3 protein. The data hold fewer than 800,000 distinct CDR3 sequences, with about 15% observed a single time. Sequencing was carried out using blood. The receptor set was obtained from a man between 18 and 29 years old with Graves' hyperthyroidism. CDR3s include the opening cysteine and the closing phenylalanine or tryptophan. Fields, in order: V gene, J gene, clone size, D gene, CDR3 protein, CDR3 DNA. The D gene is left open where the match is weak. Some rows have no size entry. The others give once, few or many, or a class for an expanded clone.

v_gene: TRBV4-1; j_gene: TRBJ2-1; abundance: few; d_gene: -; CDR3aa: CASSQDWVEQFF; CDR3nt: TGCGCCAGCAGCCAAGACTGGGTTGAGCAGTTCTTC
v_gene: TRBV20-1; j_gene: TRBJ2-7; abundance: -; d_gene: TRBD2; CDR3aa: CSAQGLAGVGSYEQYF; CDR3nt: TGCAGTGCCCAGGGACTAGCGGGAGTGGGTTCCTACGAGCAGTACTTC
v_gene: TRBV20-1; j_gene: TRBJ1-1; abundance: -; d_gene: TRBD1; CDR3aa: CSARSLLEGAWTDTEAFF; CDR3nt: TGCAGTGCTAGATCACTACTAGAGGGGGCTTGGACGGACACTGAAGCTTTCTTT
v_gene: TRBV27; j_gene: TRBJ2-5; abundance: many; d_gene: TRBD1; CDR3aa: CASSPLMDRGGETQYF; CDR3nt: TGTGCCAGCAGTCCTCTGATGGACAGGGGTGGCGAGACCCAGTACTTC
v_gene: TRBV28; j_gene: TRBJ1-2; abundance: many; d_gene: -; CDR3aa: CASTTPAANYGYTF; CDR3nt: TGTGCCAGCACCACCCCCGCAGCTAACTATGGCTACACCTTC
v_gene: TRBV6-1; j_gene: TRBJ1-2; abundance: -; d_gene: -; CDR3aa: CASEPLGEYYGYTF; CDR3nt: TGTGCCAGCGAGCCTTTGGGGGAATACTATGGCTACACCTTC
v_gene: TRBV7-9; j_gene: TRBJ2-7; abundance: -; d_gene: -; CDR3aa: CASSQDSFSYEQYF; CDR3nt: TGTGCCAGCAGCCAAGACAGTTTCTCCTACGAGCAGTACTTC
v_gene: TRBV24-1; j_gene: TRBJ2-1; abundance: -; d_gene: -; CDR3aa: CATSDFRRQGRHNEQFF; CDR3nt: TGTGCCACCAGTGATTTTAGGCGGCAGGGACGTCACAATGAGCAGTTCTTC
v_gene: TRBV4-3; j_gene: TRBJ2-1; abundance: -; d_gene: -; CDR3aa: CASSQDGIYNEQFF; CDR3nt: TGCGCCAGCAGCCAAGATGGGATCTACAATGAGCAGTTCTTC
v_gene: TRBV20-1; j_gene: TRBJ2-3; abundance: -; d_gene: -; CDR3aa: CSARSRGRTDTQYF; CDR3nt: TGCAGTGCTAGAAGCCGGGGACGCACAGATACGCAGTATTTT
v_gene: TRBV6-1; j_gene: TRBJ1-6; abundance: -; d_gene: -; CDR3aa: CASSALQGPNSPLHF; CDR3nt: TGTGCCAGCAGTGCCCTACAGGGACCGAATTCACCCCTCCACTTT
v_gene: TRBV20-1; j_gene: TRBJ2-2; abundance: -; d_gene: TRBD2; CDR3aa: CSARRSGRVTGELFF; CDR3nt: TGCAGTGCTAGACGCAGCGGGAGGGTCACCGGGGAGCTGTTTTTT
v_gene: TRBV29-1; j_gene: TRBJ2-7; abundance: -; d_gene: TRBD1; CDR3aa: CSGGTGGYEQYF; CDR3nt: TGCAGCGGGGGGACAGGGGGCTACGAGCAGTACTTC
v_gene: TRBV2; j_gene: TRBJ1-2; abundance: -; d_gene: -; CDR3aa: CASSDDSSYGYTF; CDR3nt: TGTGCCAGCAGTGATGACAGCAGTTATGGCTACACCTTC
v_gene: TRBV5-1; j_gene: TRBJ1-4; abundance: few; d_gene: -; CDR3aa: CASSPRDTGAGGLFF; CDR3nt: TGCGCCAGCAGCCCGAGGGACACCGGGGCAGGAGGACTGTTTTTT
v_gene: TRBV7-9; j_gene: TRBJ2-7; abundance: few; d_gene: -; CDR3aa: CASSLGKLEQYF; CDR3nt: TGTGCCAGCAGCTTAGGGAAACTCGAGCAGTACTTC
v_gene: TRBV9; j_gene: TRBJ1-2; abundance: -; d_gene: TRBD1; CDR3aa: CASSGEGTGIYRGYTF; CDR3nt: TGTGCCAGCAGCGGCGAAGGGACAGGAATATATAGGGGCTACACCTTC
v_gene: TRBV29-1; j_gene: TRBJ2-3; abundance: -; d_gene: -; CDR3aa: CSVVGGPLTDTQYF; CDR3nt: TGCAGCGTTGTGGGGGGCCCTCTTACAGATACGCAGTATTTT
v_gene: TRBV11-3; j_gene: TRBJ2-7; abundance: -; d_gene: -; CDR3aa: CASSSYYSTEERGPYEQYF; CDR3nt: TGTGCCAGCAGCTCATATTACTCAACCGAAGAACGGGGCCCCTACGAGCAGTACTTC
v_gene: TRBV25-1; j_gene: TRBJ1-4; abundance: -; d_gene: TRBD1; CDR3aa: CASSEEGAGGHNNEKLFF; CDR3nt: TGTGCCAGCAGTGAAGAGGGGGCAGGGGGACACAATAATGAAAAACTGTTTTTT
v_gene: TRBV29-1; j_gene: TRBJ2-5; abundance: -; d_gene: TRBD1; CDR3aa: CSVTGGQETQYF; CDR3nt: TGCAGCGTGACAGGGGGGCAGGAGACCCAGTACTTC
v_gene: TRBV7-9; j_gene: TRBJ2-5; abundance: -; d_gene: TRBD2; CDR3aa: CASSAGLAAQETQYF; CDR3nt: TGTGCCAGCAGCGCGGGACTAGCGGCCCAAGAGACCCAGTACTTC
v_gene: TRBV5-1; j_gene: TRBJ2-7; abundance: -; d_gene: -; CDR3aa: CASSFDDRLGYEQYF; CDR3nt: TGCGCCAGCAGCTTCGATGACCGCTTGGGCTACGAGCAGTACTTC
v_gene: TRBV12-3/TRBV12-4; j_gene: TRBJ1-1; abundance: many; d_gene: -; CDR3aa: CASSPMWGGSEAFF; CDR3nt: TGTGCCAGCAGTCCGATGTGGGGGGGGTCTGAAGCTTTCTTT
v_gene: TRBV3-1; j_gene: TRBJ2-2; abundance: few; d_gene: -; CDR3aa: CASSQEGADTGELFF; CDR3nt: TGTGCCAGCAGCCAAGAGGGGGCGGACACCGGGGAGCTGTTTTTT
v_gene: TRBV30; j_gene: TRBJ2-3; abundance: once; d_gene: TRBD2; CDR3aa: CALLAGHTDTQYF; CDR3nt: TGTGCCTTACTAGCGGGACACACAGATACGCAGTATTTT
v_gene: TRBV7-2; j_gene: TRBJ2-5; abundance: -; d_gene: -; CDR3aa: CASSLSFGGGETQYF; CDR3nt: TGTGCCAGCAGCTTAAGTTTTGGGGGTGGGGAAACCCAGTACTTC
v_gene: TRBV5-1; j_gene: TRBJ2-7; abundance: many; d_gene: TRBD1; CDR3aa: CASTPSTGEVYEQYF; CDR3nt: TGCGCCAGCACCCCCTCGACAGGGGAGGTCTACGAGCAGTACTTC
v_gene: TRBV7-8; j_gene: TRBJ1-2; abundance: few; d_gene: -; CDR3aa: CASSREGGVLRGYTF; CDR3nt: TGTGCCAGCAGCCGTGAAGGGGGGGTTCTTCGGGGCTACACCTTC
v_gene: TRBV20-1; j_gene: TRBJ2-1; abundance: few; d_gene: -; CDR3aa: CSARDPQGITYNEQFF; CDR3nt: TGCAGTGCTAGAGATCCCCAGGGGATCACCTACAATGAGCAGTTCTTC
v_gene: TRBV4-3; j_gene: TRBJ2-7; abundance: -; d_gene: -; CDR3aa: CASSLYSADDPQYF; CDR3nt: TGCGCCAGCAGTCTGTATTCGGCCGATGACCCGCAGTACTTC
v_gene: TRBV10-3; j_gene: TRBJ1-3; abundance: few; d_gene: TRBD1; CDR3aa: CAIAGTAGNTIYF; CDR3nt: TGTGCCATAGCCGGGACAGCTGGAAACACCATATATTTT
v_gene: TRBV7-2; j_gene: TRBJ1-2; abundance: few; d_gene: -; CDR3aa: CASSLGNSVVYGYTF; CDR3nt: TGTGCCAGCAGCTTAGGTAACAGCGTCGTCTATGGCTACACCTTC